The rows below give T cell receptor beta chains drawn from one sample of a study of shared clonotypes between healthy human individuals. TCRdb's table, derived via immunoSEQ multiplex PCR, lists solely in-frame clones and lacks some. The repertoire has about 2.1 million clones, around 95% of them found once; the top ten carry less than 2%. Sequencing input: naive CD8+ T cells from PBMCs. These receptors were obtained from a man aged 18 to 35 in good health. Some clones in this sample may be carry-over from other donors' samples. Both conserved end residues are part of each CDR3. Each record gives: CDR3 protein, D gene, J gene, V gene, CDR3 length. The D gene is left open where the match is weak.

CDR3aa: CASSLYQGLGEYQETQYF
d_gene: NA
j_gene: TRBJ2-5
v_gene: TRBV28
len: 18

CDR3aa: CASSQVLAEDNEQFF
d_gene: TRBD2
j_gene: TRBJ2-1
v_gene: TRBV4-3
len: 15

CDR3aa: CASSPRRNGPDNEQFF
d_gene: NA
j_gene: TRBJ2-1
v_gene: TRBV11-3
len: 16

CDR3aa: CASSLRPDRGNEQFF
d_gene: TRBD1
j_gene: TRBJ2-1
v_gene: TRBV5-1
len: 15

CDR3aa: CASSAGLSGDEQYF
d_gene: TRBD2
j_gene: TRBJ2-7
v_gene: TRBV9
len: 14

CDR3aa: CASSPDRPAETQYF
d_gene: TRBD1
j_gene: TRBJ2-5
v_gene: TRBV27
len: 14

CDR3aa: CASSLGRDPSGNEQFF
d_gene: NA
j_gene: TRBJ2-1
v_gene: TRBV7-9
len: 16

CDR3aa: CAWSVGDRARDNEQFF
d_gene: TRBD1
j_gene: TRBJ2-1
v_gene: TRBV30
len: 16

CDR3aa: CASSVTGQVNTGELFF
d_gene: TRBD1
j_gene: TRBJ2-2
v_gene: TRBV9
len: 16

CDR3aa: CASRFRDRGTDTQYF
d_gene: TRBD1
j_gene: TRBJ2-3
v_gene: TRBV4-1
len: 15

CDR3aa: CASSLRGNYGYTF
d_gene: NA
j_gene: TRBJ1-2
v_gene: TRBV27
len: 13

CDR3aa: CASSQDWAITYEQYF
d_gene: NA
j_gene: TRBJ2-7
v_gene: TRBV4-1
len: 15

CDR3aa: CASSLVSAPRGEQYF
d_gene: NA
j_gene: TRBJ2-7
v_gene: TRBV5-1
len: 15

CDR3aa: CASSLGREVEQYF
d_gene: NA
j_gene: TRBJ2-7
v_gene: TRBV5-6
len: 13

CDR3aa: CSVPPAGTYNEQFF
d_gene: NA
j_gene: TRBJ2-1
v_gene: TRBV29-1
len: 14

CDR3aa: CASSETSGSTDTQYF
d_gene: TRBD2
j_gene: TRBJ2-3
v_gene: TRBV27
len: 15

CDR3aa: CATSSSGTSRAEQYF
d_gene: NA
j_gene: TRBJ2-7
v_gene: TRBV15
len: 15

CDR3aa: CASSLGGTRYGYTF
d_gene: NA
j_gene: TRBJ1-2
v_gene: TRBV27
len: 14